This T cell receptor beta chain was profiled in a study of T cell changes during pregnancy in multiple sclerosis. Germline loops: CDR1 SEHNR, CDR2 FQNEAQ (reference sequence). The V and J ends lost 4 bases and 2 bases, in that order; junction bases with no gene match: 7. This CDR3 has 16 residues. The method was immunoSEQ multiplex PCR; TCRdb's version includes in-frame clones alone and lacks a portion of them. Of about 67,000 clones listed, about 92% are singletons. The specimen comprised peripheral blood, sampled after pregnancy. The chain couples TRBV7-9 to TRBJ2-7; 11 bases align to TRBD2. The clonotype was recovered from a female donor with multiple sclerosis, enrolled in a pregnancy study. The DNA for the CDR3 is TGTGCCAGCAGCTCGCGACTAGCGGGACCGACCTACGAGCAGTACTTC. This translates into CASSSRLAGPTYEQYF.